Listed below are T cell receptor beta chains from one sample, sequenced in a study of control samples from healthy donors and cancer patients. Assay used: immunoSEQ multiplex PCR; TCRdb lists only in-frame clones, some missing. Seen here are some 96,000 clones, about 90% observed once, and the top ten hold 15% to 20%. The sequencing input was blood. The receptor source for this set is a woman between 50 and 59 years old in good health. CDR3s include the opening cysteine and the closing phenylalanine or tryptophan. D genes are given only for firm matches. Size values are once, few and many counts, or a class for expanded clones, and some rows have none.

abundance	j_gene	v_gene	d_gene	CDR3nt	CDR3aa
-	TRBJ2-7	TRBV27	-	TGTGCCAGCAGTCCGGGGAGCAGCTCCTACGAGCAGTACTTC	CASSPGSSSYEQYF
-	TRBJ1-1	TRBV12-3/TRBV12-4	-	TGTGCCAGCAGTAAGGGGCCTGAAGCTTTCTTT	CASSKGPEAFF
-	TRBJ2-1	TRBV24-1	TRBD1	TGTGCCACCAGTGACCCTGGGGGACAGCTTTACAATGAGCAGTTCTTC	CATSDPGGQLYNEQFF
-	TRBJ2-7	TRBV9	-	TGTGCCAGCAGCAGTAAGGGGCGGTTGTACGAGCAGTACTTC	CASSSKGRLYEQYF
-	TRBJ1-6	TRBV28	-	TGTGCCAGCAGCCGGGGGACTGTCAATTCACCCCTCCACTTT	CASSRGTVNSPLHF
-	TRBJ2-1	TRBV5-6	-	TGTGCCAGCAGCTATGGGATGGTTGAGCAGTTCTTC	CASSYGMVEQFF
-	TRBJ1-1	TRBV5-1	-	TGCGCCAGCAGCTCGGCGGACGCGAATGCCAACACTGAAGCTTTCTTT	CASSSADANANTEAFF
-	TRBJ1-2	TRBV19	-	TGTGCCAGTACGGGCGACTTCTATGGCTACACCTTC	CASTGDFYGYTF
-	TRBJ2-3	TRBV7-3	-	TGTGCCAGCAGCTTAACGAGCACGGGCACAGATACGCAGTATTTT	CASSLTSTGTDTQYF
once	TRBJ1-4	TRBV29-1	-	TGCAGCGTTGAGAAGGGAGGTGCAACTAATGAAAAACTGTTTTTT	CSVEKGGATNEKLFF
-	TRBJ1-1	TRBV27	TRBD1	TGTGCCAGCAGTTACAGGGGCTCGAACACTGAAGCTTTCTTT	CASSYRGSNTEAFF
-	TRBJ2-1	TRBV5-1	TRBD2	TGCGCCAGCAGCTTGGTACTAGCGGGGGATGAGCAGTTCTTC	CASSLVLAGDEQFF
-	TRBJ1-4	TRBV6-5	TRBD1	TGTGCCAGCAGCCATGGACAGGAGAATGAAAAACTGTTTTTT	CASSHGQENEKLFF
-	TRBJ2-7	TRBV7-6	-	TGTGCCAGCAGCTTATCAGGGCGTAAATACGAGCAGTACTTC	CASSLSGRKYEQYF
few	TRBJ1-5	TRBV19	-	TGTGCCAGTGCGGACAACAGCAATCAGCCCCAGCATTTT	CASADNSNQPQHF
-	TRBJ1-2	TRBV27	TRBD1	TGTGCCAGCGCAAGACAGGGGTACTATGGCTACACCTTC	CASARQGYYGYTF
-	TRBJ2-1	TRBV9	TRBD2	TGTGCCAGCAGCCCGTACCTCGCACTAGCGGGGGGGCTAAATGAGCAGTTCTTC	CASSPYLALAGGLNEQFF
-	TRBJ2-1	TRBV11-3	-	TGTGCCAGCAGCTCCGTATCCTATGAGCAGTTCTTC	CASSSVSYEQFF
-	TRBJ2-5	TRBV19	-	TGTGCCAGTAAAGGGGCAGGGCCGAGGGAGACCCAGTACTTC	CASKGAGPRETQYF
-	TRBJ2-7	TRBV18	-	TGTGCCAGCTCACTCGGGGGACAGCTCTCCGAGGAGCAGTACTTC	CASSLGGQLSEEQYF
-	TRBJ2-3	TRBV13	TRBD2	TGTGCCAGCAGCTTATTTGAACTAGCGGGAGGGCCAGATACGCAGTATTTT	CASSLFELAGGPDTQYF
-	TRBJ2-7	TRBV2	-	TGTGCCAGCGAAAGGGCAGCGAGGGAGCAGTACTTC	CASERAAREQYF
-	TRBJ1-6	TRBV11-2	-	TGTGCCACCACCCGCAATGGTAATTCACCCCTCCACTTT	CATTRNGNSPLHF
few	TRBJ1-1	TRBV7-9	-	TGTGCCAGCAGCTTAGGCAGGGCTGGAGGGGACACTGAAGCTTTCTTT	CASSLGRAGGDTEAFF
-	TRBJ1-1	TRBV27	-	TGTGCCAGCAGCTTACGGATGGCGAACACTGAAGCTTTCTTT	CASSLRMANTEAFF
-	TRBJ2-3	TRBV6-4	-	TGTGCCAGCAGTGACGGCACCCAGGGCGGCACAGATACGCAGTATTTT	CASSDGTQGGTDTQYF
-	TRBJ2-5	TRBV7-3	-	TGTGCCAGCCGCCGGGACACCCAAGAGACCCAGTACTTC	CASRRDTQETQYF
-	TRBJ1-1	TRBV7-2	-	TGTGCCAGCAGTTATAAAATCGGTAGTGAAGCTTTCTTT	CASSYKIGSEAFF
once	TRBJ1-4	TRBV30	-	TGTGCCTGGAGGGTTACAGCCGAAAAACTGTTTTTT	CAWRVTAEKLFF
-	TRBJ1-6	TRBV3-1/TRBV3-2	-	TGTGCCAGCAGCCAGGGGGCAATCGGTTCACCCCTCCACTTT	CASSQGAIGSPLHF
few	TRBJ2-1	TRBV25-1	TRBD2	TGTGCCAGCCTTCATCGCGGCGGGGGCTACAATGAGCAGTTCTTC	CASLHRGGGYNEQFF
-	TRBJ2-1	TRBV24-1	TRBD2	TGTGCCACCAGTGATACTGGAGGTTACGGGGGGGTATATGAGCAGTTCTTC	CATSDTGGYGGVYEQFF
-	TRBJ1-1	TRBV4-1	TRBD1	TGCGCCAGCAGCTTGCAATCCGGGACAGTTGAAGCTTTCTTT	CASSLQSGTVEAFF
-	TRBJ1-1	TRBV18	-	TGTGCCAGCTCGGCGACGGTGAACACTGAAGCTTTCTTT	CASSATVNTEAFF
-	TRBJ2-3	TRBV11-2	TRBD2	TGTGCCAGCAGCTTAGATATTACTAGCGGGGCAGATACGCAGTATTTT	CASSLDITSGADTQYF
-	TRBJ2-7	TRBV19	-	TGTGCCAGTACCTTCCAAAAAATCCGCGGGCAGGGGTCTACCCTCCAGGCCTACGAGCAGTACTTC	CASTFQKIRGQGSTLQAYEQYF
-	TRBJ2-2	TRBV7-3	-	TGTGCCAGCAGCTCGAGCGTTGCCGGGGGGCGGGAGCTGTTTTTT	CASSSSVAGGRELFF
many	TRBJ1-3	TRBV7-2	-	TGTGCCAGCAGCTTAATGTGGGCGAACGGAAACACCATATATTTT	CASSLMWANGNTIYF
-	TRBJ2-1	TRBV7-3	-	TGTGCCAGCAGCTTGGGGGCGAGCTCCTACAATGAGCAGTTCTTC	CASSLGASSYNEQFF
-	TRBJ1-2	TRBV24-1	-	TGTGCCACCAGTGATTTTAATGGCTACACCTTC	CATSDFNGYTF
once	TRBJ2-1	TRBV6-6	TRBD1	TGTGCCATCAGGCCGGGACAGGGGGCACGTGAGCAGTTCTTC	CAIRPGQGAREQFF
-	TRBJ2-6	TRBV4-1	TRBD1	TGCGCCAGCAGCTTTAAGGGACAGTCCTCTGGGGCCAACGTCCTGACTTTC	CASSFKGQSSGANVLTF
-	TRBJ1-3	TRBV7-9	-	TGTGCCAGCAGCACCCGGACACCCCTTGCCTCTGGAAACACCATATATTTT	CASSTRTPLASGNTIYF
medium-sized	TRBJ2-3	TRBV27	-	TGTGCCAGCAGTCATAGCACAGATACGCAGTATTTT	CASSHSTDTQYF
-	TRBJ2-2	TRBV3-1/TRBV3-2	TRBD2	TGTGCCAGCAGCCAAACTAGCGGAGCGAGGACCGGGGAGCTGTTTTTT	CASSQTSGARTGELFF
few	TRBJ2-3	TRBV19	TRBD1	TGTGCCAGCACCGGGACAGGGGGCCCAGATACGCAGTATTTT	CASTGTGGPDTQYF
-	TRBJ2-1	TRBV7-3	TRBD2	TGTGCCAGCAGCTTAGCGGGAGGGGGTTGGAATGAGCAGTTCTTC	CASSLAGGGWNEQFF
-	TRBJ1-5	TRBV7-2	-	TGTGCCAGCAGCTTAAGGGTGGGAGGCAATCAGCCCCAGCATTTT	CASSLRVGGNQPQHF
-	TRBJ1-2	TRBV3-1/TRBV3-2	-	TGTGCCAGCAGCCATTTAGGAGAGGGGATGGGGCTTAACTATGGCTACACCTTC	CASSHLGEGMGLNYGYTF
-	TRBJ1-5	TRBV7-8	-	TGTGCCAGCAGCTTAAAACCAGGGCGCCAGCCCCAGCATTTT	CASSLKPGRQPQHF
-	TRBJ1-1	TRBV5-4	-	TGTGCCAGCAGCTTGGATGGGCTAACGATGAACACTGAAGCTTTCTTT	CASSLDGLTMNTEAFF